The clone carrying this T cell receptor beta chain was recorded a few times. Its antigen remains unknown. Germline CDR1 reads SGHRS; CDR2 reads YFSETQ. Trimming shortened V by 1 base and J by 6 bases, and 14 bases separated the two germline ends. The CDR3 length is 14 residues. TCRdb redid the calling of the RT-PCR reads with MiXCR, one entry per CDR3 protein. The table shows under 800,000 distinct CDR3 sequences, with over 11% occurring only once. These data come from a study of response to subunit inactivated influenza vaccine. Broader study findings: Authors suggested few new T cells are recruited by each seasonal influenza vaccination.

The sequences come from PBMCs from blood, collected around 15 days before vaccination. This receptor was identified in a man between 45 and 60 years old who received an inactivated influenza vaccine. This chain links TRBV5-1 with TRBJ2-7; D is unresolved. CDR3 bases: TGCGCCAGCAGCTTGTTGAACAGAGAGAGCGAGCAGTACTTC. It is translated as CASSLLNRESEQYF.